The 8 T cell receptor beta chains presented below share a single source sample, sequenced in a study of T-cell reconstitution after alpha-beta-depleted transplantation in children (dated by TCRdb to about 2016). Preparation of the library involved PCR. Instrument on record: Illumina HiSeq 2500. To normalize quantification of the TCRbeta repertoire, the TCR libraries were built with molecular barcoding that relied on unique molecular identifiers. TCRdb took the public reads, trimmed them with fastp at Q25, ran MiXCR for clone calling and kept in-frame beta chains. Rows are combined by CDR3 protein, so each entry shows the most common genes and DNA. This sample lists 210,000 or so distinct CDR3 sequences; under 9.5% were detected once. 6.2% of the sample is taken by the ten largest. This specimen consisted of PBMCs from the stem cell graft donor, obtained from the stem cell graft. These receptors all come from a human donor who donated a stem cell graft to a child with acute lymphoblastic leukemia.

V is TRBV20-1 and J is TRBJ2-3; the D gene is possibly TRBD1 (6 bases). The CDR3 contains 14 residues. CDR1 is DFQATT and CDR2 is SNEGSKA in the germline V gene (reference sequence). The CDR3: CFWGQGRGTDTQYF. The DNA of the CDR3 is TGCTTCTGGGGCCAGGGGCGAGGCACAGATACGCAGTATTTT.

Only a few counts were recorded for this clonotype. The chain employs TRBV18 and TRBJ1-1, with no clear D. The CDR3 covers 12 residues. The ends were cut back, 3 bases at V and 4 bases at J, with 6 bases in the middle. Germline CDR1 reads KGHSH; CDR2 reads LQKENI. This CDR3 reads CASSPLFTEAFF. The CDR3 DNA is TGTGCCAGCTCACCCCTTTTCACTGAAGCTTTCTTT.

This clonotype was counted at least ten times. The chain recombines TRBV3-1 with TRBJ2-1; 8 nucleotides line up with TRBD2. J gave up 6 bases and V 6 bases, and 1 base lay outside the gene matches. The CDR3 consists of 12 residues. Germline V gene data show CDR1 as LGHDT and CDR2 as YNNKEL (reference sequence). CDR3 in amino acids: CASRTSGNEQFF. The CDR3 nucleotides read TGTGCCAGCAGAACTAGCGGCAATGAGCAGTTCTTC.

The chain employs TRBV29-1 and TRBJ1-2; TRBD1 matches 12 bases. CDR3 length: 15 residues. The germline CDR1 and CDR2 sequences are SQVTM and ANQGSEA. V lost 7 bases to trimming and J lost 11 bases; unmatched junction nucleotides: 17. DNA of the CDR3: TGCAGCGCCGCAACCCTGGGACAGGGGGCGGAAGGGTACACCTTC. As protein: CSAATLGQGAEGYTF.

The J gene is TRBJ2-1, the V gene TRBV5-1, with TRBD2 matching over 11 bases. The V gene's germline CDR1 is SGHRS and CDR2 YFSETQ. Trimming cost V 4 bases and J 8 bases; bases outside gene matches: 8. This CDR3 is 15 amino acids long. CDR3 amino acids: CASSSLTSGVDEQFF. The CDR3 bases are TGCGCCAGCAGCAGTCTGACTAGCGGGGTTGATGAGCAGTTCTTC.

Only a few counts were recorded for this clonotype. The V gene is TRBV7-9, the J gene TRBJ2-7; 9 bases map to TRBD1. This CDR3 region has 14 residues. The V segment lost 5 bases and the J segment 5 bases; nucleotides outside the gene matches: 7. Germline-derived CDR1 and CDR2 are SEHNR and FQNEAQ (reference sequence). The CDR3 is CASSLRDRDNEQYF. CDR3 sequence (DNA): TGTGCCAGCAGCCTCCGGGACAGGGATAACGAGCAGTACTTC.

With regard to this clonotype: A much larger clone differs by one base, so this may be a read error. The CDR3 DNA is TGTGCCAGCAGGAGCGTATCAGGGGACTTCGGGGCCAACGTCCTGACTTTC. It is translated as CASRSVSGDFGANVLTF. V gene TRBV6-2 or TRBV6-3 combines with J gene TRBJ2-6; D may match TRBD1 or TRBD2 (6 bases each). Germline-derived CDR1 and CDR2 are MNHEY and SVGEGT. V was clipped by 6 bases and J by 4 bases, with 19 bases between them. The CDR3 spans 17 residues.

This clonotype appeared a few times. The chain is built from TRBV6-1 and TRBJ2-2; 10 positions match TRBD1. CDR3 length: 16 amino acids. V gave up 6 bases and J gave up 6 bases; unmatched junction bases: 10. Looked up from germline, CDR1 is MNHNS and CDR2 is SASEGT. The CDR3 sequence: CASSPGTGVSAGELFF. CDR3 bases: TGTGCCAGCAGCCCCGGGACAGGGGTCTCGGCCGGGGAGCTGTTTTTT.